This is a list of T cell receptor beta chains from one sample in a study of T-cell reconstitution after alpha-beta-depleted transplantation in children. TCRdb re-called the PCR reads with MiXCR, one entry per CDR3 protein. This sample has 280,000 or so distinct CDR3 sequences, with under 14% found just once. This specimen was peripheral blood, taken 180 days after TCRalphabeta/CD19-depleted stem cell transplant. The receptors originated from a male patient aged 2 to 10 who had a stem cell transplant for chronic granulomatous disease, so the T cells may come from the graft donor. Each CDR3 is given with its conserved first and last residue. A D gene is named only where the DNA matches it firmly. A clone size is listed for some rows: how often the clone was seen (once, few, many), or a class if it is expanded.

>TRBV5-1|.|many|TRBJ2-3
TGCGCCAGCAGCTTGGCCTGGGAGAATACGCAGTATTTT
CASSLAWENTQYF
>TRBV6-4|TRBD2|many|TRBJ2-1
TGTGCCAGCAGTGACTCGACTAGCGGGAGCAATGAGCAGTTCTTC
CASSDSTSGSNEQFF
>TRBV12-3/TRBV12-4|TRBD2|many|TRBJ2-3
TGTGCCAGCAGTCCGCAGACTAGCGGATACACAGATACGCAGTATTTT
CASSPQTSGYTDTQYF
>TRBV2|.|few|TRBJ2-7
TGTGCCAGCAAAGATCCCCGGGCTCGGGACGGGTACGAGCAGTACTTC
CASKDPRARDGYEQYF
>TRBV20-1|.|many|TRBJ2-3
TGCAGTGCGGGAACCTGGGATACGCAGTATTTT
CSAGTWDTQYF
>TRBV9|.|many|TRBJ1-5
TGTGCCAGCAGCGTGGGCCAGGCTATTAATCAGCCCCAGCATTTT
CASSVGQAINQPQHF
>TRBV20-1|.|many|TRBJ2-5
TGCAGTGCTAGGACCCAGGGGAGAGTTCAAGAGACCCAGTACTTC
CSARTQGRVQETQYF
>TRBV4-2|.|many|TRBJ1-2
TGTGCCAGCAGCCCGTCGGCCACCTCTAACTATGGCTACACCTTC
CASSPSATSNYGYTF
>TRBV12-3/TRBV12-4|.|many|TRBJ2-7
TGTGCCAGCAGTCCGGGTTCTAACACTTACCAAGCCTACGAGCAGTACTTC
CASSPGSNTYQAYEQYF
>TRBV9|TRBD1|many|TRBJ2-7
TGTGCCAGCAGCCCAACAGGGGTGGGCTACGAGCAGTACTTC
CASSPTGVGYEQYF
>TRBV10-3|TRBD2|many|TRBJ2-1
TGTGCCATCAGTGAGTTAACGGGGGGGCGGGGTGAGCAGTTCTTC
CAISELTGGRGEQFF
>TRBV10-3|.|many|TRBJ2-5
TGTGCCATCAGCCCGCTTAGCGGAGAGACCCAGTACTTC
CAISPLSGETQYF
>TRBV7-3|TRBD2|many|TRBJ2-1
TGTGCCAGCAGCTTAACGGTAGGACTAGCGGGAAACAATGAGCAGTTCTTC
CASSLTVGLAGNNEQFF
>TRBV29-1|.|many|TRBJ2-3
TGCAGCGTATCCATAGCGAGAACTAGCACAGATACGCAGTATTTT
CSVSIARTSTDTQYF
>TRBV9|.|.|TRBJ2-3
TGTGCCAGCAGCGCCAGAGGGGATACGCAGTATTTT
CASSARGDTQYF
>TRBV7-8|.|many|TRBJ1-1
TGTGCCAGCAGCAAGGGACGGCAGAACACTGAAGCTTTCTTT
CASSKGRQNTEAFF
>TRBV15|.|many|TRBJ1-2
TGTGCCACCAGCAGAGGGGCAGGGCAGTATGGCTACACCTTC
CATSRGAGQYGYTF
>TRBV12-3/TRBV12-4|TRBD2|many|TRBJ2-2
TGTGCCAGCAGTCCAGGGACTAGCGGGAGGGCCATAGGATACACCGGGGAGCTGTTTTTT
CASSPGTSGRAIGYTGELFF
>TRBV12-3/TRBV12-4|TRBD2|many|TRBJ2-1
TGTGCCAGCAGTCGTCTAGCGGAGACCTACAATGAGCAGTTCTTC
CASSRLAETYNEQFF
>TRBV24-1|.|many|TRBJ2-1
TGTGCCACCCGACCGTGGCGGACCTACAATGAGCAGTTCTTC
CATRPWRTYNEQFF
>TRBV28|TRBD1|many|TRBJ2-4
TGTGCCAGCAGTCCCTCCCTGGGGACAGGGAAGAACATTCAGTACTTC
CASSPSLGTGKNIQYF
>TRBV20-1|TRBD2|many|TRBJ2-5
TGCAGTGCTACTCTAGCGGGAGTGCGGGAGACCCAGTACTTC
CSATLAGVRETQYF
>TRBV12-3/TRBV12-4|TRBD2|.|TRBJ2-6
TGTACCAGCAGTACGCCTAGCGGGGCGAACTCTGGGGCCAACGTCCTGACTTTC
CTSSTPSGANSGANVLTF
>TRBV20-1|.|many|TRBJ2-5
TGCAGTGCAATCCGGGGCCAGCTCCAAGAGACCCAGTACTTC
CSAIRGQLQETQYF
>TRBV12-3/TRBV12-4|.|many|TRBJ2-5
TGTGCCAGCAGTGTCACAGGGATACAAGAGACCCAGTACTTC
CASSVTGIQETQYF
>TRBV7-7|TRBD2|many|TRBJ2-2
TGTGCCAGCAGCCCGACTAGCGGCAGCACCGGGGAGCTGTTTTTT
CASSPTSGSTGELFF
>TRBV11-2|TRBD1|many|TRBJ1-4
TGTGCCAGCAGCTTATATAGGGGGCTGGGGGAAAAACTGTTTTTT
CASSLYRGLGEKLFF
>TRBV7-8|TRBD1|.|TRBJ2-7
TGTGCCAGCAGCCCCACGGCGACAGGGGACGAGCAGTACTTC
CASSPTATGDEQYF
>TRBV13|.|many|TRBJ1-1
TGTGCCAGCAGCTCATTGTGGAGAGAGGATTTGGGTGAAGCTTTCTTT
CASSSLWREDLGEAFF
>TRBV29-1|TRBD2|many|TRBJ2-3
TGCAGCGTCGGGTTGCGTGGGCTAGCGGACCGCACAGATACGCAGTATTTT
CSVGLRGLADRTDTQYF
>TRBV27|.|many|TRBJ2-1
TGTGCCAGCAGTTTAATGGGTCCCTTCAATGAGCAGTTCTTC
CASSLMGPFNEQFF
>TRBV7-9|.|few|TRBJ1-3
TGTGCCAGCAGCTTAGCGCAGGGCGGAAACACCATATATTTT
CASSLAQGGNTIYF
>TRBV28|.|many|TRBJ2-2
TGTGCCAGCAGTTCCGCGGGGTGGGGACGGGAGCACACCGGGGAGCTGTTTTTT
CASSSAGWGREHTGELFF
>TRBV12-3/TRBV12-4|.|many|TRBJ1-1
TGTGCCAGCAGTTTCTGGGGTTCTGAAGCTTTCTTT
CASSFWGSEAFF
>TRBV20-1|.|many|TRBJ1-1
TGCAGTGCTAGAGACGGTGAGGCTTTCTTT
CSARDGEAFF
>TRBV5-1|.|few|TRBJ2-1
TGCGCCAGCAGCTTGGTTCTTGGTAATGAGCAGTTCTTC
CASSLVLGNEQFF
>TRBV28|.|many|TRBJ2-2
TGTGCCAGCAGTTTCTCCGCGAACACCGGGGAGCTGTTTTTT
CASSFSANTGELFF
>TRBV6-1|.|many|TRBJ2-6
TGTGCCAGCAGGAGTGCCTCTGGGGCCAACGTCCTGACTTTC
CASRSASGANVLTF
>TRBV5-1|.|many|TRBJ2-1
TGCGCCAGCAGCTTTCAAGGTCCCAATGAGCAGTTCTTC
CASSFQGPNEQFF
>TRBV12-3/TRBV12-4|.|many|TRBJ2-5
TGTGCCAGCAGTTTAGATCAGTTAGAGCAAGAGACCCAGTACTTC
CASSLDQLEQETQYF
>TRBV20-1|.|many|TRBJ1-5
TGCAGTGTCACGGCGGGCCCCAATCAGCCCCAGCATTTT
CSVTAGPNQPQHF